This T cell receptor (beta chain) derives from a study of cytomegalovirus exposure and HLA in healthy donors. Details on this clone: What it binds is not known.

Germline V gene sequence: CDR1 MGHRA, CDR2 YSYEKL. Losses at the gene ends were 4 bases for V and 9 bases for J; bases not matched to a gene: 9. The CDR3 has 14 residues. Study-level results: An Asian-associated ancestry cluster reportedly showed fewer N-insertions than the roughly 600-donor mean in a later analysis. Trimming of TCR beta V- and J-genes showed a link, identified in a later analysis, to a missense DCLRE1C variant. Sequencing depth roughly uniform across donors was assumed in presence/absence analyses.

Primers for the PCR totalled 60 Vbeta and 13 Jbeta. The data were produced by immunoSEQ multiplex PCR, yet TCRdb's version contains in-frame clones alone and is incomplete. Of about 150,000 clones listed, about 78% are singletons. V usage is TRBV4-1 and J usage is TRBJ2-1; TRBD1 matches at 7 bases. Input material: PBMCs. The sequence was obtained from a male donor in good health and CMV-seronegative. Written as DNA, the CDR3 is TGCGCCAGCAGCCGATCCGGGACAGTTAGTGAGCAGTTCTTC. This encodes CASSRSGTVSEQFF.